This T cell receptor beta chain was captured in a study of cytomegalovirus exposure and HLA in healthy donors. Primers for the PCR totalled 60 Vbeta and 13 Jbeta. Clones were read by immunoSEQ multiplex PCR, and TCRdb kept only the in-frame ones, dropping some. The sample contains approximately 180,000 clones, 60% to 85% of which appear only once. A single count supports this clone. This TCR came from a woman between 40 and 55 years old in good health and CMV-seronegative. The sample comprised PBMCs.

The CDR3 DNA reads TGTGCCAGCAGCCGGACAGGGGTGACTCTTGAGGAGCAGTACTTC. Translation: CASSRTGVTLEEQYF. The chain couples TRBV7-3 to TRBJ2-7; 9 positions match TRBD1. Trimming removed 5 bases from V and 7 bases from J; junction bases left unmatched: 12. Germline CDR1 is SGHTA and CDR2 is FQGTGA. CDR3 length equals 15 residues.